This entry lists 4 T cell receptor beta chains sequenced from one sample in a study of technical replicates of blood from a few donors. Only in-frame clones appear in the TCRdb table, and some are missing; sequencing was by immunoSEQ multiplex PCR. The sample holds over 50,000 clones; about 96% are singletons and the top ten take 0.19%. Sequenced sample: T cells isolated from PBMCs. The receptors derive from a human donor in good health.

In its sample, this clone was seen once. The V call is TRBV28, the J call TRBJ2-1; possible D gene TRBD2, 6 bases. The CDR3 runs to 14 residues. V shed 7 bases and J shed 1 base, with 11 bases lying between them. Germline V gene data show CDR1 as MDHEN and CDR2 as SYDVKM. This CDR3 is CASMEGLSYNEQFF. The DNA for the CDR3 is TGTGCCAGCATGGAGGGGCTGTCCTACAATGAGCAGTTCTTC.

The chain has TRBV25-1 and TRBJ1-2; 8 positions agree with TRBD1. The CDR3 length is 14 residues. J lost 6 bases, V lost 4 bases, and 7 bases had no gene match. From germline, CDR1 is MGHDK and CDR2 SYGVNS. Written as DNA, the CDR3 is TGTGCCAGCAGTGGATTCGACAGGGGCCATGGCTACACCTTC. Residues: CASSGFDRGHGYTF.

The rearrangement links TRBV4-1 to TRBJ1-4, with 7 bases that match TRBD1. CDR3 length equals 17 residues. V lost 3 bases to trimming and J lost 0 bases; unmatched junction nucleotides: 7. From germline, CDR1 is MGHRA and CDR2 YSYEKL. As DNA, the CDR3 is TGCGCCAGCAGCCAGACGGCAGGGACAGCAACTAATGAAAAACTGTTTTTT. It translates to CASSQTAGTATNEKLFF.

The J gene is TRBJ1-6, the V gene TRBV12-5; D is unclear. Germline values: CDR1 LGHNT, CDR2 FRNRAP. This CDR3 is built from 17 residues. The V end was cut by 6 bases, the J end by 3 bases, with 18 bases between. In DNA, the CDR3 is TGTGCTAGTGGCTCCCTCGAAAGCCCGATCTATAATTCACCCCTCCACTTT. As protein: CASGSLESPIYNSPLHF.